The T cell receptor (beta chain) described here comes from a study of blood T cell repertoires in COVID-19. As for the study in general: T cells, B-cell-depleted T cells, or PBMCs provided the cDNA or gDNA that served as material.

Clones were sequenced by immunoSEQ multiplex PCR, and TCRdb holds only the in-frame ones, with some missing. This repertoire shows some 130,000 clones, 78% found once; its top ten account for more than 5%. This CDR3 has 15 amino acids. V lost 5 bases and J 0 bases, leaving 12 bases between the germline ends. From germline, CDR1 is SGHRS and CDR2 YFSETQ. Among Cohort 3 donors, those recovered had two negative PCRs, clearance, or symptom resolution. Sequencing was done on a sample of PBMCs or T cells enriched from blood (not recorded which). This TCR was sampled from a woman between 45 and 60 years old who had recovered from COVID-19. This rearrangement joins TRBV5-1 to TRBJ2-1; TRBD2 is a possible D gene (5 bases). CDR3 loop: CASRPTGSSYNEQFF. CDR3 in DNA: TGCGCCAGCAGACCAACGGGGAGCTCCTACAATGAGCAGTTCTTC.